This is a list of T cell receptor beta chains from one sample in a study of T cell responses to AZD1222 COVID-19 vaccine. TCRdb keeps only in-frame clones here, not all; method: immunoSEQ multiplex PCR. The sample comprises 80,000 or so clones, roughly 85% of which are singletons, and approximately 2.9% rests with the top ten. The sample consisted of peripheral blood, taken on day 0 of AZD1222 vaccination. The receptors stem from an adult in good health. Each CDR3 is given with its conserved first and last residue. D genes are given only for firm matches. Size tells how often a clone was seen (once, few, many) or the class of an expanded clone, and some rows leave it out.

>TRBV6-5|TRBJ2-7|.|.
CASSFPGQGTYEQYF
TGTGCCAGCAGTTTCCCGGGTCAGGGGACCTACGAGCAGTACTTC
>TRBV27|TRBJ2-4|.|.
CASSWGAKNIQYF
TGTGCCAGCAGCTGGGGGGCCAAAAACATTCAGTACTTC
>TRBV7-7|TRBJ2-5|TRBD1|.
CASSLGGTEGETQYF
TGTGCTAGCAGCTTAGGGGGCACCGAGGGAGAGACCCAGTACTTC
>TRBV30|TRBJ1-4|TRBD1|.
CAWEPGQGGKLFF
TGTGCCTGGGAACCGGGACAGGGTGGAAAACTGTTTTTT
>TRBV15|TRBJ2-4|.|.
CATSRGGGAKNIQYF
TGTGCCACCAGCAGGGGAGGGGGAGCCAAAAACATTCAGTACTTC
>TRBV29-1|TRBJ1-2|TRBD1|few
CSVDLLSGTDYGYTF
TGCAGCGTTGACCTCCTTTCCGGGACAGATTATGGCTACACCTTC
>TRBV7-2|TRBJ1-2|TRBD1|few
CASRTGGTSYAGYTF
TGTGCCAGCAGGACAGGGGGCACCTCCTATGCTGGCTACACCTTC
>TRBV2|TRBJ1-5|.|.
CASSDLIGSNQPQHF
TGTGCCAGCAGTGACTTAATCGGTAGCAATCAGCCCCAGCATTTT
>TRBV25-1|TRBJ2-7|TRBD2|.
CASSVAGVGEQYF
TGTGCCAGCAGTGTAGCGGGAGTGGGCGAGCAGTACTTC
>TRBV3-1/TRBV3-2|TRBJ2-3|TRBD2|.
CASSRRLAGDTQYF
TGTGCCAGCAGCCGACGACTAGCTGGAGATACGCAGTATTTT
>TRBV6-5|TRBJ2-3|.|few
CASSGFWADTQYF
TGTGCCAGCTCAGGGTTTTGGGCAGATACGCAGTATTTT
>TRBV2|TRBJ1-1|TRBD1|.
CASSRLVEGANTEAFF
TGTGCCAGCAGTCGTTTGGTGGAGGGGGCGAACACTGAAGCTTTCTTT
>TRBV7-9|TRBJ2-2|.|.
CASSYSGSGELFF
TGTGCCAGCAGCTACTCAGGGTCCGGGGAGCTGTTTTTT
>TRBV7-8|TRBJ2-5|.|.
CASSDPNQETQYF
TGTGCCAGCAGCGACCCGAATCAAGAGACCCAGTACTTC
>TRBV7-2|TRBJ1-4|.|.
CASSRDGSTNEKLFF
TGTGCCAGCAGTCGGGACGGCTCAACTAATGAAAAACTGTTTTTT
>TRBV3-1/TRBV3-2|TRBJ1-2|.|.
CASSQPGANYGYTF
TGTGCCAGCAGCCAGCCGGGAGCCAACTATGGCTACACCTTC
>TRBV27|TRBJ2-1|TRBD2|.
CASSYPGLAGDNEQFF
TGTGCCAGCAGTTACCCGGGACTAGCGGGGGACAATGAGCAGTTCTTC
>TRBV19|TRBJ1-5|.|once
CASTTISGADQPQHF
TGTGCCAGTACCACCATCTCAGGGGCGGATCAGCCCCAGCATTTT
>TRBV10-1|TRBJ2-1|.|.
CASSESRRGHNEQFF
TGCGCCAGCAGTGAGTCCCGCAGGGGACACAATGAGCAGTTCTTC
>TRBV5-6|TRBJ1-4|TRBD1|.
CASSLLTGSEEKLFF
TGTGCCAGCAGCTTGTTGACAGGGAGTGAAGAAAAACTGTTTTTT
>TRBV4-3|TRBJ2-3|.|.
CASAREYTDTQYF
TGCGCCAGCGCAAGGGAATACACAGATACGCAGTATTTT
>TRBV6-1|TRBJ2-7|TRBD1|.
CASSEVWTGGYEQYF
TGTGCCAGCAGTGAAGTGTGGACAGGGGGCTACGAGCAGTACTTC
>TRBV7-2|TRBJ2-7|TRBD2|once
CASSLQIGLAVPYEQYF
TGTGCCAGCAGCTTACAAATCGGACTAGCGGTCCCCTACGAGCAGTACTTC
>TRBV24-1|TRBJ2-1|.|.
CATSPGGQLSSYNEQFF
TGTGCCACCAGTCCAGGGGGGCAATTAAGCTCCTACAATGAGCAGTTCTTC
>TRBV30|TRBJ1-1|.|.
CAWNVDPGNTEAFF
TGTGCCTGGAACGTCGATCCGGGGAACACTGAAGCTTTCTTT
>TRBV19|TRBJ2-7|.|.
CASSASVIAPYEQYF
TGTGCCAGTAGTGCCTCAGTAATCGCCCCCTACGAGCAGTACTTC
>TRBV11-2|TRBJ2-2|.|once
CASSRERSGELFF
TGTGCCAGCAGCCGAGAACGATCCGGGGAGCTGTTTTTT
>TRBV4-3|TRBJ1-2|.|.
CASSQEHTGVAGYTF
TGCGCCAGCAGCCAAGAGCATACGGGGGTTGCTGGCTACACCTTC
>TRBV11-2|TRBJ2-7|.|.
CASSPRGLGEQYF
TGTGCCAGCAGCCCAAGGGGTTTGGGGGAGCAGTACTTC
>TRBV27|TRBJ2-2|.|.
CASSLWGGELFF
TGTGCCAGCAGTTTATGGGGCGGGGAGCTGTTTTTT
>TRBV29-1|TRBJ1-2|TRBD1|.
CSVEDDQVGTGVAYGYTF
TGCAGCGTTGAAGATGATCAGGTGGGGACAGGGGTTGCCTATGGCTACACCTTC
>TRBV30|TRBJ2-5|TRBD2|.
CAWSRSLAAETQYF
TGTGCCTGGAGTAGATCTCTAGCGGCCGAGACCCAGTACTTC
>TRBV11-2|TRBJ1-3|.|.
CASSLVGDLGNTIYF
TGTGCCAGCAGCTTGGTTGGGGACCTTGGAAACACCATATATTTT
>TRBV2|TRBJ2-1|.|.
CASKGSREQFF
TGTGCCAGCAAAGGGAGTCGTGAGCAGTTCTTC
>TRBV7-9|TRBJ2-1|.|once
CASSLAHALNEQFF
TGTGCCAGCAGCTTAGCGCATGCACTAAATGAGCAGTTCTTC
>TRBV7-2|TRBJ2-1|.|.
CASSLEGGSNSYNEQFF
TGTGCCAGCAGCTTAGAGGGGGGGAGTAACTCCTACAATGAGCAGTTCTTC
>TRBV5-1|TRBJ2-2|.|once
CASSPRQGNTGELFF
TGCGCCAGCAGCCCGCGTCAGGGGAACACCGGGGAGCTGTTTTTT
>TRBV5-4|TRBJ2-7|.|once
CASSQGPLSGIEQYF
TGTGCCAGTTCTCAGGGACCGCTGTCCGGTATCGAGCAGTACTTC
>TRBV7-8|TRBJ1-1|.|few
CASSLTEGVTEAFF
TGTGCCAGCAGCCTAACGGAGGGAGTTACTGAAGCTTTCTTT
>TRBV29-1|TRBJ2-1|TRBD1|.
CSVTGDRGLSYNEQFF
TGCAGCGTAACCGGGGACAGGGGCCTCTCCTACAATGAGCAGTTCTTC
>TRBV20-1|TRBJ1-1|.|.
CSASTRRGEESVNTEAFF
TGCAGTGCTAGTACCCGGAGGGGGGAGGAGAGCGTGAACACTGAAGCTTTCTTT